This record looks at one TCR beta chain sequence and its context. This clonotype was counted ten times or more. It has no known antigen specificity. No much larger clonotype is one base removed from it; base qualities were not supplied. For repertoire sequencing, TCR beta CDR3 regions were amplified from RNA transcripts. A first-round RT-PCR used HTBI primers with the Qiagen OneStep RT-PCR kit, followed by a second-round multiplex PCR, size selection and purification. Libraries were sequenced paired-end with 100 bp reads on an Illumina HiSeq2000. Concerning the study's data processing: Reads were processed with SOAPnuke, discarding reads with adapters, uncalled bases, mean Phred below 15, or no exact constant-primer or identifier match. COPE v1.2.5 was used to merge high-quality paired reads. Each unique nucleotide sequence was treated as a clonotype, and MiTCR v1.1 was used to align the clonotypes to the IMGT TRB V, D and J references. Analysis was restricted to V-J combinations with a frequency above 0.0001, which covered roughly 99% of repertoires. A TCR clonal expansion and chaos score per V-J combination was defined as the ratio of F50 clonal expansion to chaos observed in the TCRdist matrix. Welch's t-statistics and random forest were used to reduce the features to about twelve V-J combinations, which were then used as input to a naive Bayes classifier. Thyroid-blood repertoire similarity was quantified with the Morisita-Horn index. TCRdb reprocessing: public reads trimmed at Q25 with fastp, clones called with MiXCR, in-frame beta chains kept. Each entry is one CDR3 protein sequence, shown with its most common DNA and genes. It is TCRdb's table, rather than the study itself, that gives the V and J calls and clone size. A total of about 180,000 distinct CDR3 sequences appear in this sample, less than 45% of them only once. The ten largest clonotypes hold roughly 6% of the sample.

This specimen belongs to a study of Graves' ophthalmopathy and Graves' hyperthyroidism (dated by TCRdb to the late 2010s). Regarding the complete study: Peripheral blood was collected before any treatment was given, at the time of initial diagnosis. The study used TCR beta repertoire signatures to distinguish Graves' ophthalmopathy from Graves' hyperthyroidism and to predict progression to ophthalmopathy. In total, around 140 blood samples were TCR-sequenced: some 43 ophthalmopathy, 80 or so hyperthyroidism and some 17 hyperthyroidism-to-ophthalmopathy patients. To explore V-J signatures distinguishing ophthalmopathy from hyperthyroidism, a discovery set of roughly 98 patients (roughly 45 ophthalmopathy, roughly 56 stable hyperthyroidism) was enrolled. An independent validation cohort comprised some 19 hyperthyroidism patients and 15 to 17 patients who later progressed from hyperthyroidism to ophthalmopathy. In roughly six hyperthyroidism patients, the T-cell repertoires found in thyroid tissue were compared with those found in blood. Following sampling, methimazole starting at 30 mg daily was administered to hyperthyroidism patients, and high-dose intravenous methylprednisolone was administered to ophthalmopathy patients. The 75 to 100 discovery patients were divided at random into training and test sets in a 7:3 ratio. The research as a whole found: The 13-signature model separated ophthalmopathy from stable hyperthyroidism with over 85% sensitivity and approximately 81% specificity in cross-validation, and 80%/75% in the test set. Among expanded thyroid clonotypes with frequency above 0.001, most also showed up in blood, which suggests that blood repertoires may reflect the thyroid immune response. In validation, the model predicted ophthalmopathy progression with 70.59% sensitivity and 72% to 80% specificity; some 13 predicted patients were CT-confirmed with GO in a median of approximately 6.5 months. Sample size was not statistically predetermined, and group allocation was not concealed from the investigators.

The ophthalmopathy patients had moderately to severely active disease, with a Clinical Activity Score of 3 or higher, a NOSPECS grade of 4 or higher, and a disease duration of less than 3 months. Anyone with other autoimmune diseases, uncontrolled infections, pregnancy or lactation was excluded from the study. Clinical symptoms, serum thyroxine, TRAb, thyroid ultrasound and orbital computed tomography formed the basis of the diagnosis. Ficoll-Paque density gradient centrifugation was used to isolate PBMCs from about 10 ml of fresh peripheral blood. Total RNA was extracted using Trizol reagent, and RNA quality was checked on an Agilent 2100 Bioanalyzer. The origin of this receptor is a woman aged 40-49 years with Graves' ophthalmopathy. Donor details come from another sample of the same person, matched by shared clones. What was sequenced was peripheral blood.

The CDR3 protein is CASSTIYGYTF. The DNA is TGTGCCAGCTCTACCATCTATGGCTACACCTTC. The sequence links TRBV25-1 to TRBJ1-2; no D gene can be assigned with confidence. Per the germline V gene, MGHDK is the CDR1 and SYGVNS is the CDR2. The CDR3 runs 11 amino acids, cysteine and phenylalanine included. Kept here is only the CDR3 DNA, which spans 33 bases and is read in frame from base 1. V is clipped by 8 bases and J by 4 bases, and the sequence between their germline boundaries is 8 bases long.